This passage covers 19 T cell receptor beta chains from one sample sequenced in a study of T cell responses to AZD1222 COVID-19 vaccine. Repertoires were generated with immunoSEQ multiplex PCR, while TCRdb's copy carries only in-frame clones and drops some. Among over 100,000 clones listed, 90% were seen once. The source was peripheral blood, collected on day 0 of AZD1222 vaccination. These receptors were obtained from an adult in good health.

The chain is built from TRBV24-1 and TRBJ2-5; D is possibly TRBD1 or TRBD2 (5 bases each). The ends were cut back, 5 bases at V and 3 bases at J, with 15 bases in the middle. The CDR3 consists of 15 residues. Germline CDR1 reads KGHDR; CDR2 reads SFDVKD. CDR3 DNA: TGTGCCACCAGTGGGGGTGTAGGGACCGAAGAGACCCAGTACTTC. Translated, it gives CATSGGVGTEETQYF.

The rearrangement joins TRBV6-5 to TRBJ1-2; D ambiguous. The CDR3 consists of 13 residues. The ends were cut back, 4 bases at V and 8 bases at J, with 14 bases in the middle. Germline CDR1 is MNHEY and CDR2 is SVGAGI. The CDR3 here is CASSFGRRLGYTF. The CDR3 coding sequence is TGTGCCAGCAGTTTCGGTAGGCGGCTCGGCTACACCTTC.

The chain combines TRBV2 with TRBJ1-1; possibly TRBD1 for D (6 bases). This CDR3 is 14 amino acids long. The germline V gene encodes CDR1 SNHLY and CDR2 FYNNEI. The ends were cut back, 8 bases at V and 0 bases at J, with 13 bases in the middle. In nucleotides, the CDR3 is TGTGCCAGCCGCGCGGGACACCTGAACACTGAAGCTTTCTTT. It is translated as CASRAGHLNTEAFF.

The chain recombines TRBV27 with TRBJ2-3, with D unclear. Trimming removed 8 bases from V and 0 bases from J, with 9 bases in between. The germline V gene encodes CDR1 MNHEY and CDR2 SMNVEV (reference sequence). The CDR3 has 13 amino acids. The CDR3 spells CASGWISTDTQYF. As DNA, the CDR3 is TGTGCCAGCGGCTGGATAAGCACAGATACGCAGTATTTT.

The chain is built from TRBV11-3 and TRBJ2-1; TRBD2 is a possible D gene (5 bases). CDR3 length equals 15 residues. Germline CDR1 and CDR2: SGHNT and YENEEA. V was pared by 4 bases and J by 0 bases, with 10 bases between. The CDR3 DNA reads as TGTGCCAGCAGCTCCGGGGAGAGCTCCTACAATGAGCAGTTCTTC. It translates to CASSSGESSYNEQFF.

V usage is TRBV5-4 and J usage is TRBJ1-2; D might be TRBD1 (5 bases). There are 15 residues in the CDR3. Germline CDR1 SGHNT, CDR2 YYREEE (reference sequence). The V end lost 0 bases, the J end lost 7 bases, and 16 bases lay between the germline ends. CDR3 sequence reads: CASSLEGLGAAGYTF. The CDR3 nucleotides are TGTGCCAGCAGCTTGGAAGGGCTTGGGGCTGCTGGCTACACCTTC. The full variable domain, completed using reference TRBV5-4 and TRBJ1-2, is ETGVTQSPTHLIKTRGQQVTLRCSSQSGHNTVSWYQQALGQGPQFIFQYYREEENGRGNFPPRFSGLQFPNYSSELNVNALELDDSALYLCASSLEGLGAAGYTFGSGTRLTVV.

This chain joins TRBV4-1 and TRBJ1-6, with D possibly TRBD1 on 6 matching bases. Per the germline V gene, CDR1 is MGHRA and CDR2 is YSYEKL. CDR3 length: 14 residues. The V end lost 6 bases, the J end lost 7 bases, and 13 bases lay between the germline ends. Written as DNA, the CDR3 is TGCGCCAGCAGTCTACAGGGAGTAAATTCACCCCTCCACTTT. It translates to CASSLQGVNSPLHF.

This chain links TRBV7-2 with TRBJ2-3, with TRBD2 matching 10 bases. The CDR3 covers 19 residues. J lost 1 base, V lost 5 bases, and 15 bases had no gene match. Germline assignment: CDR1 SGHTA and CDR2 FQGNSA. The CDR3 bases are TGTGCCAGCAGCCTCCGGGGGGCTAGCGGGGGATGGGGCACAGATACGCAGTATTTT. Translation: CASSLRGASGGWGTDTQYF.

The J gene is TRBJ1-6, the V gene TRBV2, with TRBD1 matching 9 bases. CDR1 SNHLY and CDR2 FYNNEI come from the germline V gene. The CDR3 extends over 15 amino acids. The V segment lost 7 bases and the J segment 10 bases; nucleotides outside the gene matches: 11. CDR3 bases: TGTGCCAGCATTTGGGACAGGGAGGTGGGCTCACCCCTCCACTTT. Its protein product is CASIWDREVGSPLHF.

The rearrangement joins TRBV6-2 or TRBV6-3 to TRBJ2-3; the D gene could be TRBD1 or TRBD2 (6 bases each). This CDR3 comprises 18 residues. Germline-derived CDR1 and CDR2 are MNHEY and SVGEGT. The V end was cut by 6 bases, the J end by 0 bases, with 22 bases between. CDR3: CASSRIEWGAKSTDTQYF. In nucleotides, the CDR3 is TGTGCCAGCAGCCGAATAGAATGGGGGGCGAAGAGCACAGATACGCAGTATTTT.

This clone was recorded only once. The chain carries TRBV11-2 and TRBJ2-1; D might be TRBD2 (7 bases). CDR3 length: 15 amino acids. Germline CDR1 reads SGHAT; CDR2 reads FQNNGV. Trimming cost V 5 bases and J 8 bases, with 19 bases left between them. This CDR3 is CASSKIPGGRDEQFF. DNA for the CDR3: TGTGCCAGCAGCAAGATTCCGGGGGGCCGGGATGAGCAGTTCTTC.

The chain has TRBV21-1 and TRBJ2-3; the table's D call of TRBD2 was not tested on the DNA. TRBV21-1 is assigned pseudogene status. The CDR3 covers 21 residues. The CDR3: CASSKGIGVPTSVFHPGTQYF. The CDR3 nucleotides are TGTGCCAGCAGCAAAGGTATAGGGGTGCCAACTAGCGTCTTCCATCCTGGTACGCAGTATTTT.

In this sample, this clone turned up once. The rearrangement uses TRBV24-1 and TRBJ1-4; D possibly corresponds to TRBD1 (5 bases). Germline loops: CDR1 KGHDR, CDR2 SFDVKD. The CDR3 is 12 residues long. V was clipped by 10 bases and J by 11 bases, with 16 bases between them. CDR3 sequence (DNA): TGTGCCACGGGGGGTGGTCTGAAGAAACTGTTTTTT. Protein: CATGGGLKKLFF.

The chain employs TRBV6-5 and TRBJ1-4; the D is unclear. V was trimmed by 6 bases and J by 4 bases, leaving 12 bases between them. This CDR3 region has 14 residues. Germline V CDR1 and CDR2: MNHEY, SVGAGI. The CDR3 reads CASSHPGYNEKLFF. CDR3 DNA: TGTGCCAGCAGCCACCCGGGGTATAATGAAAAACTGTTTTTT.

With respect to this clone: The junction departs from germline at one end; a sequencing error may be responsible. This chain links TRBV7-9 with TRBJ1-2; D ambiguous. The CDR3 has 12 residues. Germline-derived CDR1 and CDR2 are SEHNR and FQNEAQ (reference sequence). As DNA, the CDR3 is TGTGCCAGCAGCCTAGCGTTACGGGGCTACACCTTC. It encodes CASSLALRGYTF.

The sample holds one count of this clone. This chain uses TRBV10-1 with TRBJ1-6; D gene ambiguous. Deletions cut 0 bases from V and 10 bases from J, with 13 bases between. CDR1 and CDR2 (germline): WNHNN, SYGVQD (reference sequence). The CDR3 is 15 residues long. The CDR3 region is CASSESVMADSPLHF. The CDR3 bases are TGCGCCAGCAGTGAGTCAGTAATGGCGGACTCACCCCTCCACTTT.

V and J are TRBV9 and TRBJ1-2; a possible D gene is TRBD1 (6 bases). Trimming left V 6 bases short and J 4 bases short, with 13 bases between. This CDR3 has 13 residues. Germline loops: CDR1 SGDLS, CDR2 YYNGEE. CDR3 sequence (DNA): TGTGCCAGCATATCACAGGGCGGCTATGGCTACACCTTC. It yields the protein CASISQGGYGYTF.

The rearrangement uses TRBV24-1 and TRBJ1-2; 8 bases are shared with TRBD1. Per germline, CDR1 KGHDR and CDR2 SFDVKD. Germline trimming cut 6 bases from V and 6 bases from J; bases unmatched to any gene: 5. The CDR3 extends over 13 amino acids. In DNA, the CDR3 is TGTGCCACCAGTCCAGACAGGGGACATGGCTACACCTTC. Its translation is CATSPDRGHGYTF.

The gene calls are TRBV18 and TRBJ1-4, with unresolved D. CDR1 KGHSH and CDR2 LQKENI come from the germline V gene. V lost 2 bases and J 7 bases, leaving 8 bases between the germline ends. The CDR3 runs to 13 residues. CDR3 amino acids: CASSPSRVEKLFF. The CDR3 DNA sequence: TGTGCCAGCTCACCAAGCAGAGTTGAAAAACTGTTTTTT.